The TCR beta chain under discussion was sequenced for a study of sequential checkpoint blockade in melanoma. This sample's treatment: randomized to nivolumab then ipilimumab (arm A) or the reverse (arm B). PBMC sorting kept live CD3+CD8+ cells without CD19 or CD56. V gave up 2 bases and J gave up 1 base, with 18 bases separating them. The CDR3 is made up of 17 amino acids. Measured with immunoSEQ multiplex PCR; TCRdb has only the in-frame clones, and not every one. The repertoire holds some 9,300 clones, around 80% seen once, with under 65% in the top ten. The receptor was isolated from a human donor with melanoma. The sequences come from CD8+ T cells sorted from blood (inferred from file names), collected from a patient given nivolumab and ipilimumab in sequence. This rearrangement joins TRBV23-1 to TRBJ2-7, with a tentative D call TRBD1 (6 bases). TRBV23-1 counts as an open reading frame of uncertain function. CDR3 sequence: CASSQNGQGIASYEQYF. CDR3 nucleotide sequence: TGCGCCAGCAGTCAAAACGGGCAGGGGATAGCGTCCTACGAGCAGTACTTC.